This T cell receptor (beta chain) is drawn from a study of control samples from healthy donors and cancer patients. V lost 3 bases and J lost 5; bases outside the gene matches: 8. CDR3 length: 16 residues. Germline V gene lookup returns CDR1 MDHEN and CDR2 SYDVKM. Profiled with immunoSEQ multiplex PCR; TCRdb holds only in-frame clones, not every one. The sample contains about 63,000 clones, around 85% of which appear only once. The material sequenced was blood. The chain carries TRBV28 and TRBJ2-2, with 8 bases that match TRBD2. This TCR derives from a man aged 35-49 years in good health. The CDR3 here is CASSFPGLAMTGELFF. Written as DNA, the CDR3 is TGTGCCAGCAGTTTCCCCGGACTAGCTATGACCGGGGAGCTGTTTTTT.